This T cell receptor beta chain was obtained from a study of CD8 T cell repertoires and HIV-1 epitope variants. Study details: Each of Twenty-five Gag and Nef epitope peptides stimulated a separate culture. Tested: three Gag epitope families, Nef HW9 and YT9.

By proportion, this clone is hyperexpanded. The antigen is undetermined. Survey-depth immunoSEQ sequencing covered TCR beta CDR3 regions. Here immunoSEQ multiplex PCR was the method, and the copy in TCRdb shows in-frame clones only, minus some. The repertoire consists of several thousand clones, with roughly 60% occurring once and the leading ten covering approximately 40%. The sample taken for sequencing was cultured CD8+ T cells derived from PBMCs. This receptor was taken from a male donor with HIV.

The CDR3 DNA reads TGTGCCAGCAGTTTATCACAGGGGATATCCTACAATGAGCAGTTCTTC. This sequence encodes CASSLSQGISYNEQFF. This sequence joins TRBV27 and TRBJ2-1; 7 positions match TRBD1. There are 16 residues in the CDR3. Germline-derived CDR1 and CDR2 are MNHEY and SMNVEV (reference sequence). Trimming at V came to 0 bases and at J to 1 base, leaving 3 bases not matched to a gene.